Presented here are 5 T cell receptor beta chains from one specimen sequenced in a study of cytomegalovirus exposure and HLA in healthy donors. Using immunoSEQ multiplex PCR, the repertoire was profiled, and TCRdb retains in-frame clones only, with some absent. Found here are hundreds of thousands of clones, 86% of them singletons; the top ten hold over 0.75%. The sequencing input was PBMCs. The receptor set was obtained from a woman between 18 and 30 years old in good health and CMV-seronegative.

The V call is TRBV6-1, the J call TRBJ2-1; D not certain. CDR3 length: 15 amino acids. The V and J ends lost 7 bases and 0 bases respectively, with 13 bases between them. Per germline, CDR1 MNHNS and CDR2 SASEGT. The CDR3 DNA is TGTGCCAGCATGGCTGCCCCCCGCTCCTACAATGAGCAGTTCTTC. It yields the protein CASMAAPRSYNEQFF.

The rearrangement links TRBV4-1 to TRBJ2-4, with TRBD1 matching 9 bases. Trimming took 0 bases from V and 9 from J; bases not matched to a gene: 6. The CDR3 sequence is 15 residues long. Germline loops: CDR1 MGHRA, CDR2 YSYEKL. The DNA for the CDR3 is TGCGCCAGCAGCCAAGATGTGGGGACAGGGACCATTCAGTACTTC. This sequence encodes CASSQDVGTGTIQYF.

The rearrangement links TRBV28 to TRBJ2-7, with 7 bases fitting TRBD1. The CDR3 runs 13 residues. From germline, CDR1 is MDHEN and CDR2 SYDVKM. V lost 5 bases to trimming and J lost 3 bases; unmatched junction nucleotides: 4. CDR3 in amino acids: CASSTGQVYEQYF. In DNA, the CDR3 is TGTGCCAGCAGTACCGGACAGGTCTACGAGCAGTACTTC.

This clone was observed once. The chain couples TRBV27 to TRBJ1-1; unclear D gene. This CDR3 region has 14 residues. Germline values: CDR1 MNHEY, CDR2 SMNVEV (reference sequence). V lost 5 bases to trimming and J lost 2 bases, with 12 bases between them. CDR3 nucleotide sequence: TGTGCCAGCAGTCCAGCGGCCGCAAACACTGAAGCTTTCTTT. Its protein product is CASSPAAANTEAFF.

The chain uses TRBV5-4 and TRBJ1-6; no firm D call. The CDR3 has 13 residues. From germline, CDR1 is SGHNT and CDR2 YYREEE (reference sequence). The germline V and J ends were trimmed by 3 bases and 12 bases, with 13 bases remaining between them. CDR3 nucleotides: TGTGCCAGCAGCTCCCGGGTGATAGGACCCCTCCACTTT. Amino acids: CASSSRVIGPLHF. Complete variable domain (other parts from reference TRBV5-4 and TRBJ1-6): ETGVTQSPTHLIKTRGQQVTLRCSSQSGHNTVSWYQQALGQGPQFIFQYYREEENGRGNFPPRFSGLQFPNYSSELNVNALELDDSALYLCASSSRVIGPLHFGNGTRLTVT.